The subject of this entry is one TCR beta chain. The clone's antigen remains unknown. The record has no base qualities; no much larger clone is one base away. Ficoll-Paque density gradient centrifugation was used to isolate PBMCs. The instrument given in TCRdb is Illumina NovaSeq 6000. Using 5'RACE with constant-segment primers, TCRalpha and TCRbeta cDNA libraries were constructed, with sample barcodes and unique molecular identifiers added in the process. Trizol reagent was used to extract RNA from every sample. Libraries were amplified in two PCR steps, with a second sample barcode and Illumina TruSeq adapters added in the second step. Sequencing of libraries was performed on an Illumina NovaSeq with 2 x 150 bp paired-end reads. The paper's data handling went like this. The reads were demultiplexed and collapsed into UMI-guided consensus sequences using migec v1.2.7. With mixcr v2.1.11, UMI consensuses were aligned to TRA and TRB V and J templates and assembled into clonotypes. Expanded or contracted clonotypes were those called significant by both edgeR and NoisET, with noise models trained on biological replicates. For edgeR calls, a false discovery rate-adjusted p below 0.01 and a log2 fold-change threshold of 1 were applied. PCA with hierarchical clustering of max-normalized trajectories of the 1000 most abundant clonotypes was used as exploratory dynamics analysis. Separately sequenced CD4+ and CD8+ repertoires were used to assign the CD4 or CD8 phenotype of responding clones. TCRdb reanalyzed the raw reads on its own, using fastp at Q25 for trimming and MiXCR for clone calling, and kept in-frame beta chains. Each CDR3 protein appears once, grouped with its most common genes and DNA. TCRdb assigned the V and J calls; the authors' analysis was not used. The sample records fewer than 450,000 distinct CDR3 sequences, under 25% of which are singletons. The ten largest clonotypes hold approximately 12% of the sample.

The data were obtained in a study of T-cell memory formation after mild COVID-19 (TCRdb year 2021). For the wider study: TCR sequence clusters from the two donors were largely donor specific. Longitudinal TCRalpha and TCRbeta repertoire sequencing tracked T-cell clones expanding and contracting after mild COVID-19 in two donors. Two young, previously healthy adult volunteers made up the cohort, one male and one female.

According to the germline V gene, CDR1 reads SGHTA and CDR2 reads FQGNSA. V and J lose 1 base and 4 bases, and a span of 14 bases separates them. The CDR3 covers 15 residues, taking in both the cysteine and the phenylalanine. The sequence is cut down to CDR3 DNA, 45 bases in frame from base 1. The study at large found these results: SARS-CoV-2 specificity was not confirmed for the second-wave clones peaking on day 37. Only two mild cases were covered by the study, and larger cohorts that include severe cases with pre-infection samples were considered necessary. From day 15 to 85, contracting clones showed balanced CD4/CD8 phenotypes, whereas a second wave of clones that expanded from day 15 to 37 leaned towards CD4+. Contracting CD4+ clones were found mainly in CM and EM memory subsets, while CD8+ clones were enriched in EMRA. Some responding clones were detected in pre-infection memory, which suggested that pre-existing cross-reactive memory T cells had joined the SARS-CoV-2 response.

Sequenced sample: PBMCs or a T cell subset sorted from them (not recorded which). The V and J segments used are TRBV7-2 and TRBJ2-7; the D gene is possibly TRBD1, with 6 bases matching. The TCR was taken from an adult woman who had mild COVID-19 (a few samples of this study predate the infection). The sample titles of this study are shuffled in the database, so cell type and time point are left out; the donor was told from shared clones. The nucleotides are TGTGCCAGCAGCTTAGTAGGGGGAGCACTTTACGAGCAGTACTTC. Translated, this gives CASSLVGGALYEQYF.